Given below is one T cell receptor beta chain in context. The target antigen is unknown. Deletions cut 2 bases from V and 1 base from J, with 7 bases between. The CDR3 is 14 residues long. Per germline, CDR1 LNHDA and CDR2 SQIVND (reference sequence). These data belong to a study of T cell responses to AZD1222 COVID-19 vaccine. Study findings and constraints: Reportedly, close to half of spike-specific TCRs are directed against unmutated variant regions.

Only in-frame clones appear in the TCRdb table, and some are missing; sequencing was by immunoSEQ multiplex PCR. Of around 130,000 clones listed, 75% to 95% are singletons. This TCR was recovered from an adult who received the MenACWY meningococcal vaccine as a control. Sequencing used peripheral blood, obtained 28 days after the second dose of the MenACWY control vaccine. This chain uses TRBV19 with TRBJ2-3; weak D call: TRBD2 (6 bases). The CDR3 sequence is CASSIRRGTDTQYF. The CDR3 coding sequence is TGTGCCAGTAGTATACGGAGGGGCACAGATACGCAGTATTTT.